This TCR beta chain was documented in a study of blood T cell repertoires in COVID-19. The overall study: The United States, Italy and Spain were the sources of the acute and convalescent COVID-19 samples.

This clone was recorded only once. Sequencing was performed with immunoSEQ multiplex PCR; in TCRdb, only in-frame clones are kept and a portion is missing. Among 200,000 to 250,000 clones listed, about 91% were seen once. The sequence came from a young man with acute or convalescent COVID-19. Sequencing was carried out using peripheral blood.

CDR3 amino acids: CASRQTSGLYVLQYF. The CDR3 DNA follows: TGTGCCAGCAGGCAGACCTCGGGACTATACGTCCTTCAGTACTTC. The chain joins TRBV6-5 to TRBJ2-4, with 7 bases that match TRBD2. This CDR3 is 15 amino acids long. V was pared by 6 bases and J by 11 bases, with 16 bases of the junction left unmatched. Germline CDR1 MNHEY, CDR2 SVGAGI.